A selection of T cell receptor beta chains follows, all from one sample in a study of T-cell reconstitution after alpha-beta-depleted transplantation in children. TCRdb reanalysed the PCR reads using MiXCR and keeps one entry per CDR3 protein. The sample carries 540,000 or so distinct CDR3 sequences, 23% recorded once. The specimen comprised PBMCs, mostly from graft donor cells, sampled 360 days after TCRalphabeta/CD19-depleted stem cell transplant. The receptors here all came from a boy under two years old who had a stem cell transplant for acute myeloid leukemia, so the T cells may come from the graft donor. Each CDR3 is given with its conserved first and last residue. The order of the fields is J gene, V gene, CDR3 protein.

J gene: TRBJ1-2
V gene: TRBV6-1
CDR3 protein: CASSDVAANYGYTF

J gene: TRBJ1-1
V gene: TRBV20-1
CDR3 protein: CSAREEGAQLQAFF

J gene: TRBJ2-2
V gene: TRBV6-1
CDR3 protein: CASSVERGQGSTGELFF

J gene: TRBJ2-1
V gene: TRBV12-3/TRBV12-4
CDR3 protein: CASSLVTGAPEQFF

J gene: TRBJ2-7
V gene: TRBV5-5
CDR3 protein: CASSRRQAPFSYEQYF

J gene: TRBJ1-1
V gene: TRBV6-5
CDR3 protein: CASSYSSSDKRAFF

J gene: TRBJ2-2
V gene: TRBV6-2/TRBV6-3
CDR3 protein: CASSYSSVAGGSYTGELFF

J gene: TRBJ1-6
V gene: TRBV20-1
CDR3 protein: CSARRPYNSPLHF

J gene: TRBJ2-7
V gene: TRBV6-1
CDR3 protein: CASQALVKYEQYF

J gene: TRBJ1-3
V gene: TRBV29-1
CDR3 protein: CSAVVPGGLSGNTIYF

J gene: TRBJ1-1
V gene: TRBV20-1
CDR3 protein: CSASRAPNPEAFF

J gene: TRBJ2-5
V gene: TRBV29-1
CDR3 protein: CSVATGGLETQYF

J gene: TRBJ2-6
V gene: TRBV7-3
CDR3 protein: CASSLKGRGGSGANVLTF

J gene: TRBJ1-1
V gene: TRBV20-1
CDR3 protein: CSAPVRGAWNTEAFF

J gene: TRBJ2-3
V gene: TRBV15
CDR3 protein: CATSRPGTTRTDTQYF

J gene: TRBJ2-3
V gene: TRBV15
CDR3 protein: CATSREPGADTQYF

J gene: TRBJ2-7
V gene: TRBV12-3/TRBV12-4
CDR3 protein: CASSLDSSAYEQYF

J gene: TRBJ2-3
V gene: TRBV20-1
CDR3 protein: CSAQWVGRTRGTDTQYF

J gene: TRBJ2-7
V gene: TRBV7-2
CDR3 protein: CASSRSGGAFEQYF

J gene: TRBJ1-2
V gene: TRBV29-1
CDR3 protein: CSDDDRAYGYTF

J gene: TRBJ2-5
V gene: TRBV11-1
CDR3 protein: CASSLIVQQETQYF

J gene: TRBJ2-2
V gene: TRBV28
CDR3 protein: CASSLSYSVGELFF

J gene: TRBJ2-4
V gene: TRBV28
CDR3 protein: CASMGSVAKNIQYF

J gene: TRBJ2-2
V gene: TRBV30
CDR3 protein: CAWSRQITGELFF

J gene: TRBJ2-7
V gene: TRBV6-6
CDR3 protein: CASSPWTSSEQYF

J gene: TRBJ1-1
V gene: TRBV14
CDR3 protein: CASSQRSLMGTEAFF

J gene: TRBJ2-1
V gene: TRBV20-1
CDR3 protein: CSAPGTAEQFF

J gene: TRBJ2-5
V gene: TRBV20-1
CDR3 protein: CSAIDGGQETQYF

J gene: TRBJ2-2
V gene: TRBV4-3
CDR3 protein: CASSQEVVTNTGELFF

J gene: TRBJ1-2
V gene: TRBV5-1
CDR3 protein: CASSLAADFYGYTF

J gene: TRBJ2-1
V gene: TRBV20-1
CDR3 protein: CSARVPGQGHNEQFF

J gene: TRBJ2-1
V gene: TRBV20-1
CDR3 protein: CSARAPVRGATEQFF

J gene: TRBJ2-5
V gene: TRBV6-5
CDR3 protein: CASSYGRIQETQYF

J gene: TRBJ2-3
V gene: TRBV11-3
CDR3 protein: CASTGPRGTQYF

J gene: TRBJ1-5
V gene: TRBV28
CDR3 protein: CASSDQRTGGDYSNQPQHF

J gene: TRBJ2-5
V gene: TRBV20-1
CDR3 protein: CSARETVQETQYF

J gene: TRBJ2-2
V gene: TRBV6-5
CDR3 protein: CASSYSLAGIGNGELFF

J gene: TRBJ1-1
V gene: TRBV18
CDR3 protein: CASSPEQGFDTEAFF

J gene: TRBJ2-7
V gene: TRBV6-6
CDR3 protein: CASTQSYEQYF

J gene: TRBJ2-5
V gene: TRBV28
CDR3 protein: CASTSGGGWQETQYF

J gene: TRBJ2-1
V gene: TRBV14
CDR3 protein: CASSLYTVSYNEQFF

J gene: TRBJ2-2
V gene: TRBV6-5
CDR3 protein: CASRTQGGELFF

J gene: TRBJ2-6
V gene: TRBV2
CDR3 protein: CASRRTRHSGANVLTF

J gene: TRBJ1-1
V gene: TRBV5-1
CDR3 protein: CASSPGGSDRATEAFF

J gene: TRBJ1-5
V gene: TRBV10-2
CDR3 protein: CASRTGGGGLNQPQHF

J gene: TRBJ2-1
V gene: TRBV3-1
CDR3 protein: CASSQVGGLNEQFF

J gene: TRBJ2-2
V gene: TRBV7-2
CDR3 protein: CASSSPLRGRAGELFF

J gene: TRBJ2-3
V gene: TRBV4-3
CDR3 protein: CASSQEASGDPTDTQYF